The clone carrying this TCR beta chain was counted at least ten times. Germline DNA was extracted too, while blood RNA derived from unsorted whole blood. The germline CDR1 and CDR2 sequences are MNHNS and SASEGT. CDR3 size: 14 residues. V was trimmed by 5 bases and J by 6 bases, leaving 16 bases between them. The authors made TCR beta cDNA from roughly 480 ng total RNA with a constant-region primer. Library construction for TCR beta comprised three nested multiplex PCR rounds performed with slightly modified ARM-PCR. With TRBV1-TRBV30 forward primers and a C-beta reverse primer, the first two PCR rounds were run for approximately 9 cycles each. Using its own MiXCR run on the multiplex PCR reads, TCRdb lists one record per CDR3 protein. The sample yields fewer than 350,000 distinct CDR3 sequences, 65% seen once. The data derive from a study of tumor-infiltrating lymphocytes in primary liver carcinoma.

The rearrangement links TRBV6-1 to TRBJ1-1; tentatively, D is TRBD1 (6 bases). The sequencing input was peripheral blood. This receptor was taken from a man aged 40-49 years with primary liver carcinoma and hepatitis B virus infection. The CDR3 sequence is CASSPRSGGSEAFF. In nucleotides, the CDR3 is TGTGCCAGCAGTCCCCGATCGGGGGGCTCTGAAGCTTTCTTT.